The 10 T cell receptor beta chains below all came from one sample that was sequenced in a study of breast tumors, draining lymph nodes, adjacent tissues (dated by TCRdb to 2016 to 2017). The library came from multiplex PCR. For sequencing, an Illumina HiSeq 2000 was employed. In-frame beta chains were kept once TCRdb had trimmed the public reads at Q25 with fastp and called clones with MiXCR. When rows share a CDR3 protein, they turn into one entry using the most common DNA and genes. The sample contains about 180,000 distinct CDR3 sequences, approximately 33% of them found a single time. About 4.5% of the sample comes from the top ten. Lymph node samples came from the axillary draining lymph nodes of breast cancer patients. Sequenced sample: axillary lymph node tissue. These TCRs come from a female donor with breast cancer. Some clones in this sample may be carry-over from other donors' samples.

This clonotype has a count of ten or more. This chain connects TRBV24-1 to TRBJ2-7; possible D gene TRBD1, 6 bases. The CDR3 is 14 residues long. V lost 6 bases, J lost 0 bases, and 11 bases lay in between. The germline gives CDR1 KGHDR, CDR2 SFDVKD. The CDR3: CATSTGLSSYEQYF. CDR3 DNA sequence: TGTGCCACCAGTACAGGGTTAAGCTCCTACGAGCAGTACTTC.

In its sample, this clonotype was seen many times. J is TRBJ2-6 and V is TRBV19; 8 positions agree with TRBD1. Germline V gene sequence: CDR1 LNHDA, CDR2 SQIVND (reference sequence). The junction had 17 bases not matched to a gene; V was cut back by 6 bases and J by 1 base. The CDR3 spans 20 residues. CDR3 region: CASSPPPGARGQSGANVLTF. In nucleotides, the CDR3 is TGTGCCAGTAGCCCCCCCCCCGGGGCCAGGGGGCAATCTGGGGCCAACGTCCTGACTTTC.

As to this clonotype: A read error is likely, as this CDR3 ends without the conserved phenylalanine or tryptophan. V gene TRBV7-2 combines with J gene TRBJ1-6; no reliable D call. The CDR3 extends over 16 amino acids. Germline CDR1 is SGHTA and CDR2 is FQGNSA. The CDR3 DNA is TGTGCCAGCAGCTTACGCGCCAGCTCCTGTAATTCACCCCTCCACTGT. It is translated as CASSLRASSCNSPLHC.

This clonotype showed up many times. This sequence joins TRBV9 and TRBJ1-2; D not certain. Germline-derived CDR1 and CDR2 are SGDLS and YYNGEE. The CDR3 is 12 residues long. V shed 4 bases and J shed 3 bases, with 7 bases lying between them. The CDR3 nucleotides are TGTGCCAGCAGCCCCAGCGACTATGGCTACACCTTC. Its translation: CASSPSDYGYTF. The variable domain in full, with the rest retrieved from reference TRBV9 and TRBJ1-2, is DSGVTQTPKHLITATGQRVTLRCSPRSGDLSVYWYQQSLDQGLQFLIQYYNGEERAKGNILERFSAQQFPDLHSELNLSSLELGDSALYFCASSPSDYGYTFGSGTRLTVV.

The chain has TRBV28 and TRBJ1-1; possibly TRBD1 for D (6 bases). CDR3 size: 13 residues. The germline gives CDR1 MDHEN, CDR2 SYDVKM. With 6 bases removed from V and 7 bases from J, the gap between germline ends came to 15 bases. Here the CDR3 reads CASSLQGRYEAFF. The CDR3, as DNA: TGTGCCAGCAGCCTACAGGGACGATATGAAGCTTTCTTT.

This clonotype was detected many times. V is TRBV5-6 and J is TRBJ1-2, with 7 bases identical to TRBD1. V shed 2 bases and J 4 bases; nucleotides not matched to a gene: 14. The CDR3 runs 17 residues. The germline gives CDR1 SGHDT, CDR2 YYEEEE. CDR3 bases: TGTGCCAGCAGCTTTGCCCTCATGGACAGGCCGAGCTATGGCTACACCTTC. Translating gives CASSFALMDRPSYGYTF.

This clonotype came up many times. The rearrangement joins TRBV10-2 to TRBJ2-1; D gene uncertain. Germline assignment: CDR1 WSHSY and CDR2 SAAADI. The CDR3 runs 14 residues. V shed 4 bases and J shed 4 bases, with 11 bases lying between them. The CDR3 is CASSAQSSYNEQFF. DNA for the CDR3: TGCGCCAGCAGTGCACAGTCGTCGTACAATGAGCAGTTCTTC.

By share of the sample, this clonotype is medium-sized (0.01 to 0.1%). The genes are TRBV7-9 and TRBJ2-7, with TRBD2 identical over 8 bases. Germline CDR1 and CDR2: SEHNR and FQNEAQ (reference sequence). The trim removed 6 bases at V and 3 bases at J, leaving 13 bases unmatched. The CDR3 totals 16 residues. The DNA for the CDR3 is TGTGCCAGCAGTCCCACAACTAGCGGAAGCCTCTACGAGCAGTACTTC. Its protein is CASSPTTSGSLYEQYF.

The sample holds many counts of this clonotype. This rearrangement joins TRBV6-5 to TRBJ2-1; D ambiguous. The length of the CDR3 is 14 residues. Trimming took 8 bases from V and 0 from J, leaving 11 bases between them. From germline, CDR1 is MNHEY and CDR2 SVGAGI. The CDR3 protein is CASRSGSSYNEQFF. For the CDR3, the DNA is TGTGCCAGCCGCTCGGGTAGCTCCTACAATGAGCAGTTCTTC.

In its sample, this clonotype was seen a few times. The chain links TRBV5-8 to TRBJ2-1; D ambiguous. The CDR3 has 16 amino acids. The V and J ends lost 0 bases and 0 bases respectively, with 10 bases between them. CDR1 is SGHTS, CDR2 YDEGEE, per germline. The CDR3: CASSLVAASSYNEQFF. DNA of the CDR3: TGTGCCAGCAGCTTGGTGGCAGCAAGCTCCTACAATGAGCAGTTCTTC. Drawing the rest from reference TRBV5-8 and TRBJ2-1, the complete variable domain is EAGVTQSPTHLIKTRGQQATLRCSPISGHTSVYWYQQALGLGLQFLLWYDEGEERNRGNFPPRFSGRQFPNYSSELNVNALELEDSALYLCASSLVAASSYNEQFFGPGTRLTVL.